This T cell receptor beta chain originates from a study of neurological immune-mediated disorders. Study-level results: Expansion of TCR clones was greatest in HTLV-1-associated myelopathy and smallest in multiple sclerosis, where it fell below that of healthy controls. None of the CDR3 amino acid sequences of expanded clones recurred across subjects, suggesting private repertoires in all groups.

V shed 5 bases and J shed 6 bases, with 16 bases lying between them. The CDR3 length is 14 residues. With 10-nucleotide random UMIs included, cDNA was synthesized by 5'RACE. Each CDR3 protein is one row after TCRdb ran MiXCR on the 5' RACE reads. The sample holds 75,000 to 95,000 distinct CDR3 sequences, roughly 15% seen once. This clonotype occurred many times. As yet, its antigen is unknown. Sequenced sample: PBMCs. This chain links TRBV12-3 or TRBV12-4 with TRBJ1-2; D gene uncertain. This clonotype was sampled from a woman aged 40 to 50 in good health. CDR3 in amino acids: CASSPRLSRDGYTF. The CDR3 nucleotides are TGTGCCAGCAGTCCCCGTCTTTCTAGGGATGGCTACACCTTC.